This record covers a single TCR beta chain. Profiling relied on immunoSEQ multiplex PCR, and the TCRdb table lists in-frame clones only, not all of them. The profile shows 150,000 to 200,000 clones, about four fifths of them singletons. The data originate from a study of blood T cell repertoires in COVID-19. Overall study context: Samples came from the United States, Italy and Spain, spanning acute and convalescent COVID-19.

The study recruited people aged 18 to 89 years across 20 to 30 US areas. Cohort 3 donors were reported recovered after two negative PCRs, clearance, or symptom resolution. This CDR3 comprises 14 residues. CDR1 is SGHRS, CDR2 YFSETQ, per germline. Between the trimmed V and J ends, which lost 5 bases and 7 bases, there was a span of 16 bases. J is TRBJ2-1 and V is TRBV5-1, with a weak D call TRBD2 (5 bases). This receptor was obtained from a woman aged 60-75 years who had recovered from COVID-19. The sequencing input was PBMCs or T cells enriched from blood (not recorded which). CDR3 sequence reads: CASSRPDAGNEQFF. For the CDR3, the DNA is TGCGCCAGCAGTCGCCCCGATGCGGGTAATGAGCAGTTCTTC.